This T cell receptor beta chain was identified during a study of T-cell reconstitution after alpha-beta-depleted transplantation in children. General observations from the study: T cells produced anew were the main source of T-cell counts and diversity one year after transplant. The high TCRbeta diversity at day 60 in some patients came from surviving recipient T cells and thymic progenitors.

Trimming cost V 6 bases and J 4 bases, with 15 bases left between them. The CDR3 consists of 14 residues. Details on this clonotype: Its antigen is still unknown.

Unique molecular identifiers were used in preparing the TCRbeta library. TCRdb re-derived calls from the PCR reads in MiXCR, one entry per CDR3 protein. The table has some 9,000 distinct CDR3 sequences, 15% to 20% seen once; the top ten hold around 89%. Sequenced material: PBMCs, mostly from graft donor cells, taken 60 days after TCRalphabeta/CD19-depleted stem cell transplant. The sequence came from a girl in the first two years of life who had a stem cell transplant for combined immunodeficiency, so the T cells may come from the graft donor. The V and J genes are TRBV12-3 or TRBV12-4 and TRBJ1-2; tentatively, D is TRBD1 (5 bases). This CDR3 is CASSMKRGLYGYTF. The CDR3 DNA reads TGTGCCAGCAGCATGAAAAGGGGTCTCTATGGCTACACCTTC.